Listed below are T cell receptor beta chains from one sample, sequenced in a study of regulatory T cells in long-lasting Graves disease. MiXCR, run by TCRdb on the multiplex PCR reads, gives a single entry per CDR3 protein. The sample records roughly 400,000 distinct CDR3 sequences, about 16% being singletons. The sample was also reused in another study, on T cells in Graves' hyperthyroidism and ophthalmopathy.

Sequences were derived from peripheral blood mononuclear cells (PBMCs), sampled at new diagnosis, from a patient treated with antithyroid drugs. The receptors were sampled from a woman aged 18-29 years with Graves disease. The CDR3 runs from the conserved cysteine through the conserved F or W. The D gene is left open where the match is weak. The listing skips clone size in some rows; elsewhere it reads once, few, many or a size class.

cdr3_aa: CASSARDASSEQYF
cdr3_nt: TGTGCCAGCAGTGCCCGGGATGCCTCGTCCGAGCAGTACTTC
j_call: TRBJ2-7
v_call: TRBV25-1
d_call: -
clone_size: -

cdr3_aa: CASSHRSGDTGAGNTIYF
cdr3_nt: TGTGCCAGCAGCCACCGAAGCGGGGACACCGGGGCTGGAAACACCATATATTTT
j_call: TRBJ1-3
v_call: TRBV3-1
d_call: -
clone_size: many

cdr3_aa: CASSSDRDRDENTEAFF
cdr3_nt: TGTGCCAGCAGCTCCGACCGGGACAGGGACGAGAACACTGAAGCTTTCTTT
j_call: TRBJ1-1
v_call: TRBV28
d_call: TRBD1
clone_size: many

cdr3_aa: CSAKWGARDQPQHF
cdr3_nt: TGCAGTGCTAAGTGGGGAGCCCGAGATCAGCCCCAGCATTTT
j_call: TRBJ1-5
v_call: TRBV20-1
d_call: -
clone_size: -

cdr3_aa: CASSPITDTQYF
cdr3_nt: TGTGCCAGCAGCCCGATCACAGATACGCAGTATTTT
j_call: TRBJ2-3
v_call: TRBV5-8
d_call: -
clone_size: many

cdr3_aa: CASSEGDRVFLRNQPQHF
cdr3_nt: -
j_call: TRBJ1-5
v_call: TRBV11-3
d_call: -
clone_size: -

cdr3_aa: CASSLLAGEAEQFF
cdr3_nt: TGTGCCAGCAGCCTACTAGCGGGAGAAGCTGAGCAGTTCTTC
j_call: TRBJ2-1
v_call: TRBV7-9
d_call: TRBD2
clone_size: many

cdr3_aa: CSASGGVGYQPQHF
cdr3_nt: TGCAGTGCTAGTGGGGGAGTGGGCTATCAGCCCCAGCATTTT
j_call: TRBJ1-5
v_call: TRBV20-1
d_call: -
clone_size: many

cdr3_aa: CASSMSTPGAYYEQYF
cdr3_nt: TGTGCCAGCAGTATGAGCACGCCGGGGGCCTACTACGAGCAGTACTTC
j_call: TRBJ2-7
v_call: TRBV28
d_call: -
clone_size: few

cdr3_aa: CASRLAGGLYYEQYF
cdr3_nt: TGTGCCAGCCGACTAGCGGGGGGGCTCTACTACGAGCAGTACTTC
j_call: TRBJ2-7
v_call: TRBV12-3/TRBV12-4
d_call: TRBD2
clone_size: many

cdr3_aa: CASSRSWERGNEQFF
cdr3_nt: TGTGCCAGCAGTAGGTCCTGGGAGAGAGGCAATGAGCAGTTCTTC
j_call: TRBJ2-1
v_call: TRBV27
d_call: -
clone_size: many

cdr3_aa: CAWFRVGAFF
cdr3_nt: TGTGCCTGGTTCCGGGTAGGAGCTTTCTTT
j_call: TRBJ1-1
v_call: TRBV30
d_call: -
clone_size: many

cdr3_aa: CASSLRGLRTGELFF
cdr3_nt: TGTGCCAGCAGCCTCAGGGGACTCAGAACCGGGGAGCTGTTTTTT
j_call: TRBJ2-2
v_call: TRBV27
d_call: -
clone_size: few

cdr3_aa: CASSLGTPREAFF
cdr3_nt: TGTGCCAGCAGCCTCGGGACTCCACGGGAAGCTTTCTTT
j_call: TRBJ1-1
v_call: TRBV28
d_call: -
clone_size: many

cdr3_aa: CSALAGGPDDEQFF
cdr3_nt: TGCAGTGCCCTAGCGGGAGGGCCTGATGATGAGCAGTTCTTC
j_call: TRBJ2-1
v_call: TRBV20-1
d_call: TRBD2
clone_size: few

cdr3_aa: CASRQRQGYNEQFF
cdr3_nt: TGTGCCAGCAGACAAAGACAGGGATACAATGAGCAGTTCTTC
j_call: TRBJ2-1
v_call: TRBV6-1
d_call: TRBD1
clone_size: many

cdr3_aa: CASSLFGGWETQYF
cdr3_nt: TGTGCCAGCAGCTTATTCGGGGGTTGGGAGACCCAGTACTTC
j_call: TRBJ2-5
v_call: TRBV13
d_call: -
clone_size: few

cdr3_aa: CAWSIDTQYF
cdr3_nt: TGTGCCTGGAGTATCGATACGCAGTATTTT
j_call: TRBJ2-3
v_call: TRBV30
d_call: -
clone_size: many

cdr3_aa: CASSHSGGSHEQYF
cdr3_nt: TGTGCCAGCAGCCATTCGGGAGGGTCCCACGAGCAGTACTTC
j_call: TRBJ2-7
v_call: TRBV3-1
d_call: TRBD2
clone_size: few

cdr3_aa: CASSDGGGVYNEQFF
cdr3_nt: TGCGCCAGCAGTGACGGCGGGGGGGTCTACAATGAGCAGTTCTTC
j_call: TRBJ2-1
v_call: TRBV10-1
d_call: TRBD2
clone_size: -

cdr3_aa: CASHSRGRSTEAFF
cdr3_nt: TGTGCCAGCCATTCCCGGGGACGATCTACTGAAGCTTTCTTT
j_call: TRBJ1-1
v_call: TRBV27
d_call: -
clone_size: many

cdr3_aa: CASRDSNSHEQYF
cdr3_nt: TGTGCCAGCAGAGACTCGAATTCCCACGAGCAGTACTTC
j_call: TRBJ2-7
v_call: TRBV12-3/TRBV12-4
d_call: -
clone_size: many

cdr3_aa: CASSPGANEKLFF
cdr3_nt: TGTGCCAGCAGCCCAGGGGCTAATGAAAAACTGTTTTTT
j_call: TRBJ1-4
v_call: TRBV12-3/TRBV12-4
d_call: -
clone_size: -

cdr3_aa: CASSLFPPTDTQYF
cdr3_nt: TGTGCCAGCAGTTTATTCCCCCCGACAGATACGCAGTATTTT
j_call: TRBJ2-3
v_call: TRBV27
d_call: -
clone_size: -

cdr3_aa: CASSPGDYEQYF
cdr3_nt: TGTGCCAGCAGTCCGGGAGACTACGAGCAGTACTTC
j_call: TRBJ2-7
v_call: TRBV28
d_call: -
clone_size: many

cdr3_aa: CASGLGTSSYNEQFF
cdr3_nt: TGTGCTAGTGGTTTGGGGACTAGCTCCTACAATGAGCAGTTCTTC
j_call: TRBJ2-1
v_call: TRBV12-5
d_call: TRBD2
clone_size: -

cdr3_aa: CASSSLLTGSWLNTEAFF
cdr3_nt: TGTGCCAGCAGCTCCTTATTGACAGGGTCTTGGTTGAACACTGAAGCTTTCTTT
j_call: TRBJ1-1
v_call: TRBV5-8
d_call: TRBD1
clone_size: many

cdr3_aa: CASSLGHGGTDTQYF
cdr3_nt: TGTGCCAGCAGCTTAGGACACGGCGGCACAGATACGCAGTATTTT
j_call: TRBJ2-3
v_call: TRBV7-3
d_call: -
clone_size: many

cdr3_aa: CATRGTNEQFF
cdr3_nt: TGTGCCACCCGCGGGACCAATGAGCAGTTCTTC
j_call: TRBJ2-1
v_call: TRBV24-1
d_call: -
clone_size: few

cdr3_aa: CASSGYSGRTPLIMEQFF
cdr3_nt: TGTGCCAGCAGCGGGTATAGCGGGAGGACCCCACTTATCATGGAGCAGTTCTTC
j_call: TRBJ2-1
v_call: TRBV11-2
d_call: TRBD2
clone_size: many

cdr3_aa: CASSQDFGPEAFF
cdr3_nt: TGTGCCAGCAGCCAAGATTTTGGGCCTGAAGCTTTCTTT
j_call: TRBJ1-1
v_call: TRBV3-1
d_call: -
clone_size: many

cdr3_aa: CASSFSLGGWQYF
cdr3_nt: TGTGCCAGCAGTTTTTCGCTAGGGGGCTGGCAGTATTTT
j_call: TRBJ2-3
v_call: TRBV28
d_call: TRBD1
clone_size: many

cdr3_aa: CASSPSPSETQYF
cdr3_nt: TGTGCCAGCAGCCCCTCCCCGTCCGAGACCCAGTACTTC
j_call: TRBJ2-5
v_call: TRBV9
d_call: -
clone_size: -

cdr3_aa: CASSYFNRGLDEQYF
cdr3_nt: TGTGCCAGCAGTTACTTCAACAGGGGACTTGACGAGCAGTACTTC
j_call: TRBJ2-7
v_call: TRBV6-5
d_call: -
clone_size: many

cdr3_aa: CASMEQVGYNEQFF
cdr3_nt: TGTGCCAGTATGGAGCAGGTTGGTTACAATGAGCAGTTCTTC
j_call: TRBJ2-1
v_call: TRBV19
d_call: -
clone_size: many

cdr3_aa: CASSVGLAGRTDTQYF
cdr3_nt: TGTGCCAGCAGCGTAGGACTAGCGGGGCGCACAGATACGCAGTATTTT
j_call: TRBJ2-3
v_call: TRBV9
d_call: TRBD2
clone_size: -

cdr3_aa: CASSRGDWETQYF
cdr3_nt: TGTGCCAGCAGTAGGGGGGACTGGGAGACCCAGTACTTC
j_call: TRBJ2-5
v_call: TRBV7-9
d_call: -
clone_size: many

cdr3_aa: CAKMPGNYGYTF
cdr3_nt: TGTGCCAAGATGCCGGGAAACTATGGCTACACCTTC
j_call: TRBJ1-2
v_call: TRBV2
d_call: -
clone_size: many

cdr3_aa: CASSELDWDSTQYF
cdr3_nt: TGTGCCAGCAGTGAATTAGATTGGGATAGTACGCAGTATTTT
j_call: TRBJ2-3
v_call: TRBV25-1
d_call: -
clone_size: few

cdr3_aa: CASSAGTGPNTEAFF
cdr3_nt: TGTGCCAGCAGTGCCGGGACAGGGCCGAACACTGAAGCTTTCTTT
j_call: TRBJ1-1
v_call: TRBV6-1
d_call: TRBD1
clone_size: many